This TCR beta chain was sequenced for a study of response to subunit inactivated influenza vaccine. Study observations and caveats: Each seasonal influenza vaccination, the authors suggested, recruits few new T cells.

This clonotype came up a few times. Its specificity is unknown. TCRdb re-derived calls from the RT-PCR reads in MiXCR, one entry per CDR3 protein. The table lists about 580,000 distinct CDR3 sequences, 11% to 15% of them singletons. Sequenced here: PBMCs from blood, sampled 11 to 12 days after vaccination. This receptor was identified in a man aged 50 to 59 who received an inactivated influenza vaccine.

The CDR3 protein is CSARRGGGEKLFF. CDR3 in DNA: TGCAGTGCTAGGAGGGGGGGGGGTGAAAAACTGTTTTTT. The V and J genes are TRBV20-1 and TRBJ1-4, with a weak D call TRBD1 (6 bases). This CDR3 comprises 13 residues. Germline V gene data show CDR1 as DFQATT and CDR2 as SNEGSKA (reference sequence). Trimming stripped 3 bases from V and 7 bases from J, with 12 bases between.